The next 21 T cell receptor beta chains were all read from a single sample in a study of CD8+ T cells in alopecia areata. As the sequencing template, cDNA was produced by extracting RNA and reverse transcribing it. Here immunoSEQ multiplex PCR was the method, and the copy in TCRdb shows in-frame clones only, minus some. The sample carries around 120,000 clones, approximately 52% recorded once. Regarding treatment: oral pan-JAK inhibitor, 5-10 mg twice daily. Sample: CD8+ T cells sorted from blood, taken at week 4, from a patient treated with tofacitinib. These receptors all stem from a human donor with alopecia areata.

V is TRBV30 and J is TRBJ2-5, with D perhaps matching TRBD1 (6 bases). The CDR3 is 13 residues long. Germline loops: CDR1 GTSNPN, CDR2 SVGIG (reference sequence). V shed 2 bases and J shed 5 bases, with 12 bases lying between them. The CDR3 DNA reads as TGTGCCTGGAGTCCAGGGGAGCGGGAGACCCAGTACTTC. It encodes CAWSPGERETQYF.

In this sample, this clone turned up a few times. The chain recombines TRBV13 with TRBJ1-6; 7 bases map to TRBD1. The CDR3 consists of 15 residues. The V segment lost 3 bases and the J segment 8 bases; nucleotides outside the gene matches: 7. Germline CDR1 PRHDT, CDR2 FYEKMQ (reference sequence). The CDR3 region has the DNA TGTGCCAGCAGCTTTGAGGGGGCGGGTTATTCACCCCTCCACTTT. Its protein is CASSFEGAGYSPLHF. The full variable domain, with the rest looked up from reference TRBV13 and TRBJ1-6, is AAGVIQSPRHLIKEKRETATLKCYPIPRHDTVYWYQQGPGQDPQFLISFYEKMQSDKGSIPDRFSAQQFSDYHSELNMSSLELGDSALYFCASSFEGAGYSPLHFGNGTRLTVT.

The chain joins TRBV13 to TRBJ1-2, with D perhaps matching TRBD1 (5 bases). CDR3 size: 15 residues. The germline V gene has CDR1 PRHDT and CDR2 FYEKMQ (reference sequence). Trimming removed 1 base from V and 4 bases from J, with 13 bases in between. CDR3 sequence: CASSLAAGRSYGYTF. CDR3 nucleotides: TGTGCCAGCAGCTTAGCGGCAGGGAGGAGCTATGGCTACACCTTC.

The chain uses TRBV29-1 and TRBJ2-7; D assignment may be TRBD1 or TRBD2 (5 bases each). The CDR3 spans 13 residues. V was cut by 6 bases and J by 3 bases, with 15 bases left in between. Looked up from germline, CDR1 is SQVTM and CDR2 is ANQGSEA. The chain's CDR3 is CSVDTERGYEQYF. The DNA of the CDR3 is TGCAGCGTGGATACGGAGAGGGGCTACGAGCAGTACTTC.

The CDR3 loop is CATSRDRRDEQYF. CDR3 DNA sequence: TGTGCCACCAGCAGAGATCGAAGGGACGAGCAGTACTTC. The chain is built from TRBV15 and TRBJ2-7; D not resolved. In germline, CDR1 is LNHNV, CDR2 YYDKDF (reference sequence). Trimming left V 0 bases short and J 5 bases short, with 8 bases between. The CDR3 is made up of 13 amino acids.

This chain uses TRBV15 with TRBJ2-5, with 13 bases lining up with TRBD2. The CDR3 covers 19 residues. The V gene end was trimmed by 2 bases and the J gene end by 6 bases; junction bases not matched to a gene: 15. Germline assignment: CDR1 LNHNV and CDR2 YYDKDF (reference sequence). The CDR3 DNA reads TGTGCCACCAGCAGATCCCGCTCTACACTAGCGGGGGGGCCGAAGACCCAGTACTTC. Its protein is CATSRSRSTLAGGPKTQYF.

The chain employs TRBV4-3 and TRBJ2-7; D may correspond to TRBD1 or TRBD2 (5 bases each). Looked up from germline, CDR1 is LGHNA and CDR2 is YSLEER. V lost 0 bases, J lost 4 bases, and 13 bases lay in between. The CDR3 has 15 residues. CDR3 region: CASSQDRDGPYEQYF. CDR3 DNA sequence: TGCGCCAGCAGCCAAGATCGGGACGGGCCTTACGAGCAGTACTTC.

The chain carries TRBV5-1 and TRBJ2-3; no clear D gene. This CDR3 comprises 15 residues. V lost 6 bases and J lost 3, with 17 bases in between. The germline gives CDR1 SGHRS, CDR2 YFSETQ. Written as DNA, the CDR3 is TGCGCCAGCACCTTATCTGACGTACTAACAGATACGCAGTATTTT. Translated: CASTLSDVLTDTQYF.

This clone was seen more than once but under ten times. The germline gene is not matched at one end of the junction; a read error may be the cause. The rearrangement links TRBV29-1 to TRBJ2-1; TRBD2 matches at 14 bases. The CDR3 is 19 residues long. CDR1 and CDR2 (germline): SQVTM, ANQGSEA. CDR3 amino acids: CSVQELTSGGGSSYNEQFF. CDR3 DNA: TGCAGCGTTCAAGAATTGACTAGCGGGGGGGGAAGCTCCTACAATGAGCAGTTCTTC.

The chain joins TRBV14 to TRBJ2-1; TRBD1 or TRBD2 may be the D gene (6 bases each). The CDR3 sequence is 12 residues long. V shed 4 bases and J shed 8 bases, with 9 bases lying between them. The V gene's germline CDR1 is SGHDN and CDR2 FVKESK. The CDR3 sequence: CASSLRGHEQFF. CDR3 coding DNA: TGTGCCAGCAGCCTACGGGGGCATGAGCAGTTCTTC.

In this sample, this clone turned up a few times. This sequence joins TRBV29-1 and TRBJ2-3, with a weak D call TRBD2 (7 bases). The CDR3 spans 15 residues. Germline V CDR1 and CDR2: SQVTM, ANQGSEA. V lost 1 base, J lost 5 bases, and 16 bases lay in between. The CDR3: CSVEGRGGLGDTQYF. The CDR3 region has the DNA TGCAGCGTTGAAGGAAGGGGGGGGCTGGGAGATACGCAGTATTTT.

The chain employs TRBV30 and TRBJ1-1; TRBD1 might be the D (6 bases). The V end lost 6 bases, the J end lost 5 bases, and 13 bases lay between the germline ends. The CDR3 length is 12 residues. Germline lookup yields CDR1 GTSNPN and CDR2 SVGIG (reference sequence). As DNA, the CDR3 is TGTGCCTGTAGGGGGAGGGAAACTGAAGCTTTCTTT. It yields the protein CACRGRETEAFF.

The CDR3, as DNA: TGTGCCAGCGAACGATTGGGACGGACCTACGAGCAGTACTTC. Its translation is CASERLGRTYEQYF. The chain is built from TRBV2 and TRBJ2-7, with D perhaps TRBD1 or TRBD2 (5 bases each). This CDR3 region has 14 residues. V lost 8 bases to trimming and J lost 2 bases, with 16 bases between them. Germline V gives CDR1 SNHLY, CDR2 FYNNEI.

This clone was counted only a few times. The gene calls are TRBV29-1 and TRBJ2-7; maybe TRBD2 (6 bases). Trimming shortened V by 4 bases and J by 6 bases, and 10 bases separated the two germline ends. This CDR3 spans 11 amino acids. The germline V gene encodes CDR1 SQVTM and CDR2 ANQGSEA. The CDR3 bases are TGCAGCGTTGTAACGGGGGTCGAGCAGTACTTC. The encoded protein is CSVVTGVEQYF.

CDR3 DNA sequence: TGCAGCGTTGATTCCCCAGGGGCCTACGAGCAGTACTTC. Its protein product is CSVDSPGAYEQYF. V is TRBV29-1 and J is TRBJ2-7, with D possibly TRBD1 on 6 matching bases. Germline V gives CDR1 SQVTM, CDR2 ANQGSEA. The CDR3 sequence is 13 residues long. V shed 3 bases and J shed 2 bases, with 11 bases lying between them.

The gene calls are TRBV5-6 and TRBJ2-5, with 7 bases lining up with TRBD1. In germline, CDR1 is SGHDT, CDR2 YYEEEE. The V and J ends lost 3 bases and 2 bases, in that order; junction bases with no gene match: 1. The CDR3 is 13 residues long. CDR3 region: CASSSGQQETQYF. In DNA form, the CDR3 reads TGTGCCAGCAGCTCGGGACAGCAAGAGACCCAGTACTTC.

V and J are TRBV29-1 and TRBJ2-2; 9 nucleotides line up with TRBD2. The CDR3 loop spans 14 amino acids. J lost 1 base, V lost 8 bases, and 5 bases had no gene match. The germline V gene encodes CDR1 SQVTM and CDR2 ANQGSEA. In DNA form, the CDR3 reads TGCAGCACAAGACTAGCGGAGAACACCGGGGAGCTGTTTTTT. This encodes CSTRLAENTGELFF.

This clone turned up a few times. This chain links TRBV6-1 with TRBJ2-7; perhaps D is TRBD1 or TRBD2 (5 bases each). Germline CDR1 is MNHNS and CDR2 is SASEGT. V lost 3 bases, J lost 3 bases, and 15 bases lay in between. The CDR3 runs to 15 residues. In DNA, the CDR3 is TGTGCCAGCAGTGAGGGGGACCGCCGCTACTACGAGCAGTACTTC. Translation: CASSEGDRRYYEQYF.

The CDR3 DNA reads as TGTGCCTGGAGTATCACTCCAGATGAAGCTTTCTTT. As protein: CAWSITPDEAFF. V gene TRBV30 combines with J gene TRBJ1-1; D is unresolved. V shed 2 bases and J shed 7 bases, with 11 bases lying between them. CDR3 length: 12 residues. The germline CDR1 and CDR2 sequences are GTSNPN and SVGIG (reference sequence).

This chain connects TRBV18 to TRBJ2-1; D assignment may be TRBD1 or TRBD2 (5 bases each). The V gene's germline CDR1 is KGHSH and CDR2 LQKENI. Trimming shortened V by 4 bases and J by 0 bases, and 16 bases separated the two germline ends. This CDR3 is 17 amino acids long. The CDR3 region is CASSLGLVGDSYNEQFF. CDR3 bases: TGTGCCAGCTCACTTGGCTTGGTGGGGGACTCCTACAATGAGCAGTTCTTC.

The rearrangement joins TRBV12-5 to TRBJ1-6, with a possible D match to TRBD1 (6 bases). The ends were cut back, 6 bases at V and 10 bases at J, with 19 bases in the middle. Germline lookup yields CDR1 LGHNT and CDR2 FRNRAP. CDR3 length: 15 amino acids. The CDR3 loop is CASGVSGEVNSPLHF. The CDR3 DNA is TGTGCTAGTGGCGTCTCAGGGGAGGTCAACTCACCCCTCCACTTT. The full variable domain, rest sourced from reference TRBV12-5 and TRBJ1-6, is DARVTQTPRHKVTEMGQEVTMRCQPILGHNTVFWYRQTMMQGLELLAYFRNRAPLDDSGMPKDRFSAEMPDATLATLKIQPSEPRDSAVYFCASGVSGEVNSPLHFGNGTRLTVT.